These 10 T cell receptor beta chains share one sample of origin, sequenced in a study of blood T cell repertoires in COVID-19. Generated by immunoSEQ multiplex PCR, the TCRdb table keeps only in-frame clones and is missing some. Of 310,000 or so clones listed, approximately 92% are singletons. The sample taken for sequencing was PBMCs or T cells enriched from blood (not recorded which). The receptors derive from a woman in her twenties or thirties who had recovered from COVID-19.

As DNA, the CDR3 is TGTGCCAGCAGCGTAGTTGGTAGCGGGGACAATGAGCAGTTCTTC. The encoded protein is CASSVVGSGDNEQFF. The gene calls are TRBV9 and TRBJ2-1; TRBD2 agrees at 8 bases. V shed 0 bases and J 5 bases; nucleotides not matched to a gene: 4. The CDR3 spans 15 residues. The V gene's germline CDR1 is SGDLS and CDR2 YYNGEE.

This clone has only one observation. The chain joins TRBV4-3 to TRBJ2-3; no definite D call. Germline lookup yields CDR1 LGHNA and CDR2 YSLEER. V lost 1 base and J lost 0, with 11 bases in between. There are 16 residues in the CDR3. In nucleotides, the CDR3 is TGCGCCAGCAGCCAAGCGTCCCGAACTAGCACAGATACGCAGTATTTT. It encodes CASSQASRTSTDTQYF.

The rearrangement links TRBV7-8 to TRBJ1-1, with a weak D call TRBD1 (5 bases). The V and J ends lost 1 base and 3 bases respectively, with 12 bases between them. Germline lookup yields CDR1 SGHVS and CDR2 FQNEAQ. This CDR3 contains 15 residues. CDR3 sequence (DNA): TGTGCCAGCAGCTTAGGTGCGACAGCTGACACTGAAGCTTTCTTT. Its translation is CASSLGATADTEAFF. The full variable domain, its missing parts supplied by reference TRBV7-8 and TRBJ1-1, is GAGVSQSPRYKVAKRGQDVALRCDPISGHVSLFWYQQALGQGPEFLTYFQNEAQLDKSGLPSDRFFAERPEGSVSTLKIQRTQQEDSAVYLCASSLGATADTEAFFGQGTRLTVV.

The chain links TRBV24-1 to TRBJ2-2, with 7 positions matching TRBD1. Per germline, CDR1 KGHDR and CDR2 SFDVKD. The CDR3 is made up of 14 amino acids. J lost 4 bases, V lost 7 bases, and 5 bases had no gene match. The CDR3 is CATRPGQSTGELFF. The CDR3 DNA is TGTGCCACCAGGCCGGGACAGAGCACCGGGGAGCTGTTTTTT.

The chain has TRBV28 and TRBJ2-5; D unclear. V lost 4 bases and J 5 bases, leaving 2 bases between the germline ends. This CDR3 contains 10 residues. CDR1 and CDR2 (germline): MDHEN, SYDVKM. The CDR3 region is CASSSETQYF. The CDR3 DNA follows: TGTGCCAGCAGTTCGGAGACCCAGTACTTC. Using reference TRBV28 and TRBJ2-5 for the parts outside the CDR3, the full variable domain is DVKVTQSSRYLVKRTGEKVFLECVQDMDHENMFWYRQDPGLGLRLIYFSYDVKMKEKGDIPEGYSVSREKKERFSLILESASTNQTSMYLCASSSETQYFGPGTRLLVL.

A note on this clone: Additional DNA sequences in this sample encode the identical CDR3. This chain connects TRBV28 to TRBJ1-2; D gene uncertain. Between the trimmed V and J ends, which lost 2 bases and 6 bases, there was a span of 7 bases. There are 12 residues in the CDR3. Germline-derived CDR1 and CDR2 are MDHEN and SYDVKM. CDR3 nucleotides: TGTGCCAGCAGTTTAAGAGGGAATGGCTACACCTTC. Its protein is CASSLRGNGYTF.

The rearrangement uses TRBV7-2 and TRBJ2-7; 12 bases agree with TRBD1. Germline V gene lookup returns CDR1 SGHTA and CDR2 FQGNSA. The CDR3 is 15 amino acids. The J segment lost 7 bases and the V segment lost 0 bases, leaving 4 bases of the junction unmatched. The CDR3 reads CASSLAGQGAREQYF. CDR3 nucleotides: TGTGCCAGCAGCTTAGCGGGACAGGGGGCGAGGGAGCAGTACTTC.

The genes are TRBV6-5 and TRBJ2-2, with 7 bases identical to TRBD1. J lost 5 bases, V lost 7 bases, and 10 bases had no gene match. The V gene's germline CDR1 is MNHEY and CDR2 SVGAGI. The CDR3 spans 15 residues. The CDR3 spells CASTRRQGGTGELFF. CDR3 bases: TGTGCCAGCACCAGGAGACAGGGCGGGACCGGGGAGCTGTTTTTT.

The chain couples TRBV2 to TRBJ2-1; D might be TRBD2 (5 bases). The CDR3 is 13 residues long. Germline CDR1 reads SNHLY; CDR2 reads FYNNEI. V shed 4 bases and J shed 9 bases, with 13 bases lying between them. CDR3 nucleotide sequence: TGTGCCAGCAGTGGCGTCCTAGCAGCTGAGCAGTTCTTC. Amino acids: CASSGVLAAEQFF.

This chain joins TRBV29-1 and TRBJ2-5; D possibly corresponds to TRBD2 (7 bases). The length of the CDR3 is 13 residues. The germline V gene has CDR1 SQVTM and CDR2 ANQGSEA. Trimming removed 3 bases from V and 2 bases from J, with 10 bases in between. The DNA for the CDR3 is TGCAGCGTTGAGGGGGGGCGACAAGAGACCCAGTACTTC. This gives the protein CSVEGGRQETQYF. The variable domain in full, completed from reference TRBV29-1 and TRBJ2-5, reads SAVISQKPSRDICQRGTSLTIQCQVDSQVTMMFWYRQQPGQSLTLIATANQGSEATYESGFVIDKFPISRPNLTFSTLTVSNMSPEDSSIYLCSVEGGRQETQYFGPGTRLLVL.